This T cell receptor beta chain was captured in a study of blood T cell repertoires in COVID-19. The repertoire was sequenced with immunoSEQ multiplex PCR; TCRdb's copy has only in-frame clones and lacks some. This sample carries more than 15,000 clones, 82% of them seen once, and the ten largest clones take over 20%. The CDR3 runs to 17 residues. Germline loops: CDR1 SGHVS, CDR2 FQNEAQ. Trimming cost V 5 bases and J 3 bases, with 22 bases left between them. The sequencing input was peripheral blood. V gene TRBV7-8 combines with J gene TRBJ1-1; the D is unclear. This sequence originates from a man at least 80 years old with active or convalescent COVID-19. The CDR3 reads CASSLGSLPLGYTEAFF. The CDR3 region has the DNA TGTGCCAGCAGCCTCGGGAGTCTACCGCTAGGATACACTGAAGCTTTCTTT. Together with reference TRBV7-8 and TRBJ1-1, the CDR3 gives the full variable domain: GAGVSQSPRYKVAKRGQDVALRCDPISGHVSLFWYQQALGQGPEFLTYFQNEAQLDKSGLPSDRFFAERPEGSVSTLKIQRTQQEDSAVYLCASSLGSLPLGYTEAFFGQGTRLTVV.